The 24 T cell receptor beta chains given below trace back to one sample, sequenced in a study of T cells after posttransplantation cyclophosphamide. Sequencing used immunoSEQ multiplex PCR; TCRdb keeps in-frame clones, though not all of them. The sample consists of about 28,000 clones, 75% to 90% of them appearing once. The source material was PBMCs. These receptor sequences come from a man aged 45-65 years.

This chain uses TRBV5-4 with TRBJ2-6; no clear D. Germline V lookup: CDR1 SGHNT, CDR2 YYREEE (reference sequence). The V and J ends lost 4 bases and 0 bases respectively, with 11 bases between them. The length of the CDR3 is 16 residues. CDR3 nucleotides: TGTGCCAGCAGCGCCAGGCCAGACTCTGGGGCCAACGTCCTGACTTTC. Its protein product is CASSARPDSGANVLTF.

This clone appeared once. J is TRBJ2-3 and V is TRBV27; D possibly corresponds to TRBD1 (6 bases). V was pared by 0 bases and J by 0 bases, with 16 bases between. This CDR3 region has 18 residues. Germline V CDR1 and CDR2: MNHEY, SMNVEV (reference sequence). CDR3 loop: CASSLSDATGTSTDTQYF. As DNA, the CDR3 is TGTGCCAGCAGTTTATCCGACGCGACAGGAACTAGCACAGATACGCAGTATTTT.

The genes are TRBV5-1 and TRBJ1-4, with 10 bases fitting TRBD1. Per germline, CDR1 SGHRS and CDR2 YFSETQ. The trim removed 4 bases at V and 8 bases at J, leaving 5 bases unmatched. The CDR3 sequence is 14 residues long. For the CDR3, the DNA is TGCGCCAGCAGCATGACAGGGGGCAAAGAAAAACTGTTTTTT. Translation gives CASSMTGGKEKLFF.

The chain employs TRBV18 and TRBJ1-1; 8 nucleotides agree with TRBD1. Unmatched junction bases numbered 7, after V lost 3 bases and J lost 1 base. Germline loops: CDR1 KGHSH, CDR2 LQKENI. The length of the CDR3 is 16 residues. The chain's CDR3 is CASSPIDRGPNTEAFF. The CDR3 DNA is TGTGCCAGCTCACCTATAGACAGGGGCCCGAACACTGAAGCTTTCTTT.

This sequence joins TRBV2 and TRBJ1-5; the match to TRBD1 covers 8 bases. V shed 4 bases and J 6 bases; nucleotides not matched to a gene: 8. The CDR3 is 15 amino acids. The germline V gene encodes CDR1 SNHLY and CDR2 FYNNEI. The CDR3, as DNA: TGTGCCAGCAGTGGGCAGGGGGCGCGGGGTCAGCCCCAGCATTTT. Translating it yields CASSGQGARGQPQHF.

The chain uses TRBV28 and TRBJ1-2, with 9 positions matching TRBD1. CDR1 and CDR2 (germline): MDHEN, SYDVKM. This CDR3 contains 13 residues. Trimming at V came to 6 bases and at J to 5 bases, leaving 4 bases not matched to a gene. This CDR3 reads CASRQGARYGYTF. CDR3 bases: TGTGCCAGCAGACAGGGGGCGCGATATGGCTACACCTTC.

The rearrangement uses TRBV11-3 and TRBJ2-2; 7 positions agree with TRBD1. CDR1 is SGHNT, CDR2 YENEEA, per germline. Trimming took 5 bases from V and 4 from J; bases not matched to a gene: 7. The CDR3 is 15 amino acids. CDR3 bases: TGTGCCAGCAGCACACTGGGGGACAGCACCGGGGAGCTGTTTTTT. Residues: CASSTLGDSTGELFF. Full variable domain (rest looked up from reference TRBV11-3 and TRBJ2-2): EAGVVQSPRYKIIEKKQPVAFWCNPISGHNTLYWYLQNLGQGPELLIRYENEEAVDDSQLPKDRFSAERLKGVDSTLKIQPAELGDSAVYLCASSTLGDSTGELFFGEGSRLTVL.

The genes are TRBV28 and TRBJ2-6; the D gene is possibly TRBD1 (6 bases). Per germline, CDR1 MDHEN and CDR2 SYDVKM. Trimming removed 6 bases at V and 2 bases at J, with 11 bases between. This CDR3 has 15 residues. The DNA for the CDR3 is TGTGCCAGCAGCATAACAGGGCCTGGGGCCAACGTCCTGACTTTC. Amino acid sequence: CASSITGPGANVLTF.

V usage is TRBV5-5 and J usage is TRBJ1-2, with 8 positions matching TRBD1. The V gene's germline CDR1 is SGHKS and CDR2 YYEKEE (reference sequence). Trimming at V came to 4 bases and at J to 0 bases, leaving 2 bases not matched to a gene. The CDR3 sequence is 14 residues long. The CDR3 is CASSRDRPNYGYTF. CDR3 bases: TGTGCCAGCAGCAGGGACAGGCCTAACTATGGCTACACCTTC.

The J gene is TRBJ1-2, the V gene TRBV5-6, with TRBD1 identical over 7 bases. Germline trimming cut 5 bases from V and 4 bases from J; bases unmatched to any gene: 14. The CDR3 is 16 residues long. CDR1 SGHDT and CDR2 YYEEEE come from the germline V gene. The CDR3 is CASSWGPGQIFYGYTF. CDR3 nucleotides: TGTGCCAGCAGTTGGGGTCCGGGACAGATCTTCTATGGCTACACCTTC.

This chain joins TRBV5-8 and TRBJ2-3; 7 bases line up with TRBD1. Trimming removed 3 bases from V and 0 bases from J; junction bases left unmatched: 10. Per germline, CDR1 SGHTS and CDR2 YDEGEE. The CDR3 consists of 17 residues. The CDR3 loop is CASSYRDRLHSTDTQYF. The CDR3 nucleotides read TGTGCCAGCAGCTATAGGGACAGACTTCATAGCACAGATACGCAGTATTTT.

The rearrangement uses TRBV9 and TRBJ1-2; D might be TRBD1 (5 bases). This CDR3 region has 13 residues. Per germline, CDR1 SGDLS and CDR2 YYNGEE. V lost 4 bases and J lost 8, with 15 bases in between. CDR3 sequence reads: CASSQTDSSGYTF. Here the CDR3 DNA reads TGTGCCAGCAGCCAGACAGACTCAAGCGGCTACACCTTC.

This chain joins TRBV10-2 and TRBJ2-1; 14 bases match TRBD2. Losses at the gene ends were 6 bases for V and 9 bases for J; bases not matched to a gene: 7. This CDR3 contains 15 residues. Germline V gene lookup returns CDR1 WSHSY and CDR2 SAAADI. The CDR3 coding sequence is TGCGCCAGCAGCCGGACTAGCGGGGGGCGTGGTGAGCAGTTCTTC. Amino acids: CASSRTSGGRGEQFF.

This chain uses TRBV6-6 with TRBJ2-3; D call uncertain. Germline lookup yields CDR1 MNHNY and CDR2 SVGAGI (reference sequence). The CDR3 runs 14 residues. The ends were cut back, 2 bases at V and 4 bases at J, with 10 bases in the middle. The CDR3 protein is CASSYERLADTQYF. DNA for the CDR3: TGTGCCAGCAGTTACGAGCGATTGGCAGATACGCAGTATTTT.

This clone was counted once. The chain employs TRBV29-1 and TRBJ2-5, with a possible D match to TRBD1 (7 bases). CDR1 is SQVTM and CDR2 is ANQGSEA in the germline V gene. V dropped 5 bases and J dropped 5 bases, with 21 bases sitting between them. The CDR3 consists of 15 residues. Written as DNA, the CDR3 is TGCAGCGTTAGCGGCCACAGGGGCGGAGGGGAGACCCAGTACTTC. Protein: CSVSGHRGGGETQYF.

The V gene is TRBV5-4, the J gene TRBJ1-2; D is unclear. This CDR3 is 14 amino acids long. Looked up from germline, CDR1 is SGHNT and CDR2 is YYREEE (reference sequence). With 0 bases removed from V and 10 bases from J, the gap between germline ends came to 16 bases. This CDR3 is CASSLALGVGLYTF. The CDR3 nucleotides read TGTGCCAGCAGCTTGGCGTTGGGAGTAGGACTCTACACCTTC. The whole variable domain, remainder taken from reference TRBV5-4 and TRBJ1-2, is ETGVTQSPTHLIKTRGQQVTLRCSSQSGHNTVSWYQQALGQGPQFIFQYYREEENGRGNFPPRFSGLQFPNYSSELNVNALELDDSALYLCASSLALGVGLYTFGSGTRLTVV.

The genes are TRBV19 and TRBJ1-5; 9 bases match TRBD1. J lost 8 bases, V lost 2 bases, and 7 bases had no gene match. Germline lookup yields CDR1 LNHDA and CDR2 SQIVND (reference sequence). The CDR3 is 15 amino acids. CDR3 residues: CASSIPGQGSKPQHF. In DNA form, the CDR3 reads TGTGCCAGTAGTATACCGGGACAGGGTTCTAAGCCCCAGCATTTT.

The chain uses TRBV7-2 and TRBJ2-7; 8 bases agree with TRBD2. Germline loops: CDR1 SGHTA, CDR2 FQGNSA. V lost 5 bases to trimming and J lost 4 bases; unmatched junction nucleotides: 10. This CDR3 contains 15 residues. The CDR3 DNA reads TGTGCCAGCAGCCCCCGCGGGGGGATGACATACGAGCAGTACTTC. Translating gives CASSPRGGMTYEQYF.

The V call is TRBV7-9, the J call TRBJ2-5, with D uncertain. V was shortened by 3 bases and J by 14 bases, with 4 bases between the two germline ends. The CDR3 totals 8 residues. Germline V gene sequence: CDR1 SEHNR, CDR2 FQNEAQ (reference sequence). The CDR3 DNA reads TGTGCCAGCAGCTTTCATTACTTC. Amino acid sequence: CASSFHYF.

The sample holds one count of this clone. DNA of the CDR3: TGTGCCAGCAGCTTAGAACAGGGTGCACCCCTCCACTTT. Amino acid sequence: CASSLEQGAPLHF. This chain connects TRBV11-2 to TRBJ1-6; D is possibly TRBD1 (6 bases). Trimming pared 0 bases from V and 11 bases from J, leaving 8 bases between. The CDR3 spans 13 residues. Germline CDR1 is SGHAT and CDR2 is FQNNGV.

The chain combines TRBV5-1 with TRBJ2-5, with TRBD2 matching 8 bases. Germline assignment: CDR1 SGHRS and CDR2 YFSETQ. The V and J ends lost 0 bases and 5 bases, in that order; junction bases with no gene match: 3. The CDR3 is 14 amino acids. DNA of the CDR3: TGCGCCAGCAGCTTGGAGGGACTAGGGGAGACCCAGTACTTC. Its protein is CASSLEGLGETQYF.

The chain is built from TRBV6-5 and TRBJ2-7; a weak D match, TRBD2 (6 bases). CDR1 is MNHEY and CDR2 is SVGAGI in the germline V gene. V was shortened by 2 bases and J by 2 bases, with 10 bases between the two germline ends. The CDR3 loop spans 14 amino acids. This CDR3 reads CASSYGGTTYEQYF. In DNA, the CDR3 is TGTGCCAGCAGTTACGGCGGGACGACCTACGAGCAGTACTTC.

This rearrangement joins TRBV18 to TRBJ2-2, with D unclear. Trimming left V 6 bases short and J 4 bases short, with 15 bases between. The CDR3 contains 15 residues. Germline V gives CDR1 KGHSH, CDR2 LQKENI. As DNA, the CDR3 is TGTGCCAGCTCCCTAATGAACCCGGGCACCGGGGAGCTGTTTTTT. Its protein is CASSLMNPGTGELFF.

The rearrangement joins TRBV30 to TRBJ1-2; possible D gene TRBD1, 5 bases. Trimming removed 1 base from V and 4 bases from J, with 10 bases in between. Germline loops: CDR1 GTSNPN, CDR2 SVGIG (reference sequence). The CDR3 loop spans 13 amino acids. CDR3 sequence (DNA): TGTGCCTGGAGTGAACAGGCCTCCTATGGCTACACCTTC. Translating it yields CAWSEQASYGYTF. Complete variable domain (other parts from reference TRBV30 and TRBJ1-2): SQTIHQWPATLVQPVGSPLSLECTVEGTSNPNLYWYRQAAGRGLQLLFYSVGIGQISSEVPQNLSASRPQDRQFILSSKKLLLSDSGFYLCAWSEQASYGYTFGSGTRLTVV.